This TCR beta chain derives from a study of shared clonotypes between healthy human individuals. Findings of the study overall: How much donors shared clonotypes was expected to be affected by sequencing depth. As a rule, naive subsets had a larger estimated richness than memory subsets.

CCR7-negative CD45RA+ TemRA cells were combined with CD45RO+ cells to form CD8 memory. Clones were read by immunoSEQ multiplex PCR, and TCRdb kept only the in-frame ones, dropping some. This table has 98,000 or so clones, 68% appearing once. Concerning this clone itself: Its target is unknown.

The germline CDR1 and CDR2 sequences are ENHRY and SYGVKD. The length of the CDR3 is 17 residues. V lost 4 bases and J 5 bases, leaving 22 bases between the germline ends. V gene TRBV10-3 combines with J gene TRBJ2-3, with D maybe TRBD2 (6 bases). The sample was memory CD8+ T cells sorted from blood. The sample's subset: CD45RO+ cells pooled with CCR7-negative TemRA cells. This TCR came from a woman aged 25 to 39 in good health. CDR3 nucleotides: TGTGCCATCAGTGGGAGGCCTAGCGAGTTAGGTTTAGATACGCAGTATTTT. Protein product: CAISGRPSELGLDTQYF.